The clone carrying this TCR beta chain was seen a few times. Its antigen is not identified. CDR3 size: 14 residues. The ends were cut back, 4 bases at V and 2 bases at J, with 11 bases in the middle. Per the germline V gene, CDR1 is SNHLY and CDR2 is FYNNEI. Molecular barcoding with unique molecular identifiers was used for the TCRbeta library. TCRdb redid the calling of the PCR reads with MiXCR, one entry per CDR3 protein. The repertoire consists of about 110,000 distinct CDR3 sequences, with around a tenth occurring once and the leading ten covering under 35%. The sample belongs to a study of T-cell reconstitution after alpha-beta-depleted transplantation in children. Findings and caveats of the study: Surviving recipient T cells and thymic progenitors produced the high day-60 TCRbeta diversity seen in some patients. By about two months after transplant, alpha-beta T cells reportedly arose from several hundred graft clones that had expanded. Newly produced T cells mostly provided counts and TCRbeta diversity after one year, as hyperexpanded clones declined.

The V call is TRBV2, the J call TRBJ1-1; no firm D call. The source of this sequence is a boy aged 2 to 10 with acute lymphoblastic leukemia, due to receive a stem cell transplant. Material: PBMCs, obtained before TCRalphabeta/CD19-depleted stem cell transplant. CDR3 nucleotide sequence: TGTGCCAGCAGTGTTTGGCAGCTAAACACTGAAGCTTTCTTT. Protein sequence: CASSVWQLNTEAFF.